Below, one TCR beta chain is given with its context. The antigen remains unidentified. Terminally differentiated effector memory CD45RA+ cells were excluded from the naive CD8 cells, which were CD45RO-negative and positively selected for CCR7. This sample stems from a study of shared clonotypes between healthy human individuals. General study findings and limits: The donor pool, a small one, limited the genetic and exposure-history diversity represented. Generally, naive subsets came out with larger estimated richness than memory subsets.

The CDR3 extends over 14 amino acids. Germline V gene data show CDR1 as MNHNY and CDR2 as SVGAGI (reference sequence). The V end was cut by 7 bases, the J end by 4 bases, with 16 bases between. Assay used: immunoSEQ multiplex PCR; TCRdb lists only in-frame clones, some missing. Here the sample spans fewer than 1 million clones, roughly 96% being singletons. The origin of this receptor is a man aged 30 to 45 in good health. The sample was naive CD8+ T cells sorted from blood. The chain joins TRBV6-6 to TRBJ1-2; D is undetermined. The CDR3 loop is CASTHTRTIYGYTF. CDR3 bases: TGTGCCAGCACCCACACCCGAACTATCTATGGCTACACCTTC.